This T cell receptor (beta chain) was profiled in a study of shared clonotypes between healthy human individuals. Produced via immunoSEQ multiplex PCR; TCRdb's table is partial and in-frame only. The sample comprises around 690,000 clones, about nine tenths of which are singletons, and 34% rests with the top ten. CDR1 is SGHTA and CDR2 is FQGNSA in the germline V gene. The CDR3 consists of 16 residues. Germline trimming cut 2 bases from V and 5 bases from J; bases unmatched to any gene: 5. This clonotype originated in a man between 18 and 29 years old in good health. Some clones in this sample may be carry-over from other donors' samples. Sequenced: memory CD8+ T cells from PBMCs. Subset noted: CD45RO+ cells pooled with CCR7-negative TemRA cells. The chain couples TRBV7-2 to TRBJ2-3; TRBD2 matches 12 bases. CDR3 nucleotides: TGTGCCAGCAGCTTATATCCTAGCGGGAGGGGAGATACGCAGTATTTT. Translated, it gives CASSLYPSGRGDTQYF.